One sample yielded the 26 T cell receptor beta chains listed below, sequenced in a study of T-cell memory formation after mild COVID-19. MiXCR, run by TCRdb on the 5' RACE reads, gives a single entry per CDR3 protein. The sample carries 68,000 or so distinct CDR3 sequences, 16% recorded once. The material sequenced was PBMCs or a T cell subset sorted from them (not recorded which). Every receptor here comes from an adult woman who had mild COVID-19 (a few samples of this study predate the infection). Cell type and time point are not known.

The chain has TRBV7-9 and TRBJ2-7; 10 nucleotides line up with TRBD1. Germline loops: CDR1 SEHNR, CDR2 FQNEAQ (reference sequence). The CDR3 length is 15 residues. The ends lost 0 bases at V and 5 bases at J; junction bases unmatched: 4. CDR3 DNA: TGTGCCAGCAGCTTAGCGGGACAGGGGCGGGACGAGCAGTACTTC. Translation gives CASSLAGQGRDEQYF.

The DNA of the CDR3 is TGTGCCAGCAGGGGGGGCCTGGTCTCAGATACGCAGTATTTT. Translation: CASRGGLVSDTQYF. V is TRBV6-5 and J is TRBJ2-3, with D perhaps matching TRBD1 or TRBD2 (6 bases each). The CDR3 loop spans 14 amino acids. Trimming left V 6 bases short and J 4 bases short, with 14 bases between. CDR1 and CDR2 (germline): MNHEY, SVGAGI.

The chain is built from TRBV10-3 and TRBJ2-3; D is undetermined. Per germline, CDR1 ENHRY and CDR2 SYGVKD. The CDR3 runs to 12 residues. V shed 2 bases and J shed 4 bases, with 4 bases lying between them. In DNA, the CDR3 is TGTGCCATCAGTGAGGTCCCAGATACGCAGTATTTT. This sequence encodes CAISEVPDTQYF.

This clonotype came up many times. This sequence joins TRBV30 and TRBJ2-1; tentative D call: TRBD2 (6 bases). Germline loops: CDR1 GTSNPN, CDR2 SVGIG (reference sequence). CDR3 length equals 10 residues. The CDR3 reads CAAGSDEQFF. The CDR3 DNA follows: TGTGCGGCGGGAAGTGATGAGCAGTTCTTC.

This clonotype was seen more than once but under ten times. CDR3 protein: CSARDPWRLAGGPSTDTQYF. The CDR3 DNA reads as TGCAGTGCTAGAGATCCCTGGCGGCTAGCGGGCGGACCTAGCACAGATACGCAGTATTTT. This rearrangement joins TRBV20-1 to TRBJ2-3; 8 nucleotides agree with TRBD2. CDR1 and CDR2 from the germline V gene are DFQATT and SNEGSKA (reference sequence). This CDR3 region has 20 residues. V dropped 0 bases and J dropped 0; count of bases not matched to a gene: 17.

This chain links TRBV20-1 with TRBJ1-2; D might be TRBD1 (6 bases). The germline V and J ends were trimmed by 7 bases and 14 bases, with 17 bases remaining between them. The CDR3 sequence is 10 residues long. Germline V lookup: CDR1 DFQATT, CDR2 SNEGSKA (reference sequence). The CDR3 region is CSVGGLEGTF. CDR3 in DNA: TGCAGTGTTGGGGGCCTCGAGGGGACCTTC.

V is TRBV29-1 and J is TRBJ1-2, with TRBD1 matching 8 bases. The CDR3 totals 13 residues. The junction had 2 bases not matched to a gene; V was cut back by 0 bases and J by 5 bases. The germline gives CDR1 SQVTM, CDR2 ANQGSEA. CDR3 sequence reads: CSVEDTGGYGYTF. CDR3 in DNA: TGCAGCGTTGAAGATACAGGGGGGTATGGCTACACCTTC.

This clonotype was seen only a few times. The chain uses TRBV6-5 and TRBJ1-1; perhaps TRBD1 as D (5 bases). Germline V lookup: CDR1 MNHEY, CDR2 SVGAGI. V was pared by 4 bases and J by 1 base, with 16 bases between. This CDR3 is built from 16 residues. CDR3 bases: TGTGCCAGCAGTTTGACCCCCGGGGGAGGGAACACTGAAGCTTTCTTT. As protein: CASSLTPGGGNTEAFF.

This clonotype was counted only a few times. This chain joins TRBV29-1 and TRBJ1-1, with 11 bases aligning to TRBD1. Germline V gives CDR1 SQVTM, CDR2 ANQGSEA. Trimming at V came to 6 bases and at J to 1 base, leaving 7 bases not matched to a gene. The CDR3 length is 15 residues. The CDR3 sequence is CSVPGQGVSNTEAFF. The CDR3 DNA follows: TGCAGCGTCCCGGGACAGGGGGTTTCGAACACTGAAGCTTTCTTT.

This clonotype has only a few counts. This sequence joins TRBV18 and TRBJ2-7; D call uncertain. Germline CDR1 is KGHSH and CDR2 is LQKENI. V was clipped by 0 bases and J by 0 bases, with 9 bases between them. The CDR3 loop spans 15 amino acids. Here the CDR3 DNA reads TGTGCCAGCTCACCACCTTCCGGTAGCTCCTACGAGCAGTACTTC. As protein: CASSPPSGSSYEQYF.

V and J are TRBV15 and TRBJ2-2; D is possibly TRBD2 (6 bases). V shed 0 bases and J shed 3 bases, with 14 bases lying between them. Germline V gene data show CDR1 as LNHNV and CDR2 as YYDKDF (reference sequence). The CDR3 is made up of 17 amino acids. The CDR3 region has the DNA TGTGCCACCAGCAGAGAGGGGGGAAATGTTGACACCGGGGAGCTGTTTTTT. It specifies CATSREGGNVDTGELFF.

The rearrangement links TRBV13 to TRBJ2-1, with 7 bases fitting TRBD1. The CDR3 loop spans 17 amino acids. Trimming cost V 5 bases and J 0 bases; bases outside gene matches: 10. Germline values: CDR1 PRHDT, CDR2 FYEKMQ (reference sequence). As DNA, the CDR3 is TGTGCCAGCAGCCAAAGTCCGGGACAGAGCTCCTACAATGAGCAGTTCTTC. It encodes CASSQSPGQSSYNEQFF.

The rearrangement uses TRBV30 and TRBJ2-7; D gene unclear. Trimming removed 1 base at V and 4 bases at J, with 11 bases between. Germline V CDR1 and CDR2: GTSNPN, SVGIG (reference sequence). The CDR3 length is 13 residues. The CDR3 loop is CAWSEGSAYEQYF. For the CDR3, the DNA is TGTGCCTGGAGTGAAGGATCCGCTTACGAGCAGTACTTC.

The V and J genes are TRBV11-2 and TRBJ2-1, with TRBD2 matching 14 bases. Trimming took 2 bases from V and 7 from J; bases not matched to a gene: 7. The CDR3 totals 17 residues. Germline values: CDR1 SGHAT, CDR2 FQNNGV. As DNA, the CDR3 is TGTGCCAGCAGCTTAAGGCGCGGGACTAGCGGGAGTAATGAGCAGTTCTTC. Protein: CASSLRRGTSGSNEQFF.

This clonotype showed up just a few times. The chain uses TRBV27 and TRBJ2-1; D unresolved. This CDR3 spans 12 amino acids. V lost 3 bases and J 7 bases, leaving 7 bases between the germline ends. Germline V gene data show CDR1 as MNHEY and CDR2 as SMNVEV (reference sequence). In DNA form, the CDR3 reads TGTGCCAGCAGTTTGGGCATGAATGAGCAGTTCTTC. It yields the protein CASSLGMNEQFF.

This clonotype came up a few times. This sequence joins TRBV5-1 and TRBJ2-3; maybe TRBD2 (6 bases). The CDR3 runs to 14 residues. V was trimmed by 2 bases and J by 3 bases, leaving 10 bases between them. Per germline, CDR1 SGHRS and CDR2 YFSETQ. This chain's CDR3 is CASSLYGGTDTQYF. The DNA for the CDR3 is TGCGCCAGCAGCTTATATGGGGGGACAGATACGCAGTATTTT. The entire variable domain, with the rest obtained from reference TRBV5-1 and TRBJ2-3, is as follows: KAGVTQTPRYLIKTRGQQVTLSCSPISGHRSVSWYQQTPGQGLQFLFEYFSETQRNKGNFPGRFSGRQFSNSRSEMNVSTLELGDSALYLCASSLYGGTDTQYFGPGTRLTVL.

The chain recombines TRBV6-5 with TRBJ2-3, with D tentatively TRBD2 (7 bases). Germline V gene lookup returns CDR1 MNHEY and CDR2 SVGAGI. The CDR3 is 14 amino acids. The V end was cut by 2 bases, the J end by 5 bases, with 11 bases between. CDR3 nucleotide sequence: TGTGCCAGCAGTTACCTGGGAGGGGGAGATACGCAGTATTTT. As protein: CASSYLGGGDTQYF.

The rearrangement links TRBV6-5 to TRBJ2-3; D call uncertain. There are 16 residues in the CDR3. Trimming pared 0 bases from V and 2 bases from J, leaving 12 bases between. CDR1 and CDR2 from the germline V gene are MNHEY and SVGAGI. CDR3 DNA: TGTGCCAGCAGTTACTCGATCACGCCCCCCACAGATACGCAGTATTTT. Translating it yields CASSYSITPPTDTQYF.

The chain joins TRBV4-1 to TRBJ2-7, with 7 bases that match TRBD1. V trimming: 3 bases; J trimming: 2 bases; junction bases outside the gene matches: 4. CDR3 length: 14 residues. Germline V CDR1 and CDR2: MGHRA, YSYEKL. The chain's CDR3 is CASSHRDSPYEQYF. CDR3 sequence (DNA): TGCGCCAGCAGCCACCGGGACAGCCCCTACGAGCAGTACTTC.

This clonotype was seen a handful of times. DNA for the CDR3: TGTGCCATCAGTGAGGATCAGGGGGCGATTTACGAGCAGTACTTC. Its translation: CAISEDQGAIYEQYF. The V gene is TRBV10-3, the J gene TRBJ2-7, with 8 bases fitting TRBD1. The CDR3 is 15 residues long. The V gene's germline CDR1 is ENHRY and CDR2 SYGVKD. The V gene end was trimmed by 2 bases and the J gene end by 4 bases; junction bases not matched to a gene: 7.

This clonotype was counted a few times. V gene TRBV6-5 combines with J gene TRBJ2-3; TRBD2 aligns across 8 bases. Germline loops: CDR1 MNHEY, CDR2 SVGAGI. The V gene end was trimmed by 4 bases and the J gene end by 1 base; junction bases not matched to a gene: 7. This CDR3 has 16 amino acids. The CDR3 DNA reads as TGTGCCAGCAGTTCGGGGTTGACTAGCGGCACAGATACGCAGTATTTT. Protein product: CASSSGLTSGTDTQYF.

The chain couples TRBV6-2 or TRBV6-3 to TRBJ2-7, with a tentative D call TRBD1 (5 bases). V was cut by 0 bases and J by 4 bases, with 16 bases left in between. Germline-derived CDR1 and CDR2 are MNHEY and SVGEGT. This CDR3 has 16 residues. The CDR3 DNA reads TGTGCCAGCAGTTACTCTGGACAAGAACTTCTATACGAGCAGTACTTC. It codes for CASSYSGQELLYEQYF.

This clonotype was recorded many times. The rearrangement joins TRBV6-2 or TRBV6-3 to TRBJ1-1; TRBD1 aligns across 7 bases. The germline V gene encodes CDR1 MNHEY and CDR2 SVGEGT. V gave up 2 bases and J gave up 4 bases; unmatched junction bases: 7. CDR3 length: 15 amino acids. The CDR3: CASSYVGTVLTEAFF. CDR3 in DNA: TGTGCCAGCAGTTACGTGGGGACAGTTCTCACTGAAGCTTTCTTT.

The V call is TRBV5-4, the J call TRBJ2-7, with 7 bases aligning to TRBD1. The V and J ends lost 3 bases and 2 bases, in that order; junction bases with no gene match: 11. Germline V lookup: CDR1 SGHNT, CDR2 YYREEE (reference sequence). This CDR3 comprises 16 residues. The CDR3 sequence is CASSSMGDSSTYEQYF. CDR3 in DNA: TGTGCCAGCAGCTCCATGGGGGACAGCAGTACCTACGAGCAGTACTTC.

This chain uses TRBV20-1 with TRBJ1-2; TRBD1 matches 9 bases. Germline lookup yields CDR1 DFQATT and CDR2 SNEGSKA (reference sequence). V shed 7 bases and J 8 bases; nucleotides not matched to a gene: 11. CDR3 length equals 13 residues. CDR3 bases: TGCAGTGTTATCGTACAGGGGGCGGAAGGCTACACCTTC. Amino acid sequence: CSVIVQGAEGYTF.

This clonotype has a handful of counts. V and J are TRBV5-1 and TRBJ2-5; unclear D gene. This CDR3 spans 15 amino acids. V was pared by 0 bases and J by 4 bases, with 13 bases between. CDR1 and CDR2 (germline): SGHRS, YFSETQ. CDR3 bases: TGCGCCAGCAGCTTGGAATCAACGGCCGCAGAGACCCAGTACTTC. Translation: CASSLESTAAETQYF.